This T cell receptor beta chain originates from a study of T-cell reconstitution after alpha-beta-depleted transplantation in children. For this clonotype: Its target is not known.

This CDR3 contains 19 residues. J was trimmed by 12 bases and V by 8 bases; bases with no gene match: 23. Germline V gives CDR1 SGHAT, CDR2 FQNNGV. A TCRbeta library incorporating unique molecular identifiers was prepared. One entry per CDR3 protein results from TCRdb running MiXCR on the PCR reads. The table shows fewer than 700,000 distinct CDR3 sequences, with more than 20% occurring only once. Study-level points and caveats: Two months or so post-transplant, alpha-beta T cells reportedly derived from several hundred expanded graft clones. Among T cells one year after transplant, newly produced cells accounted for most counts and diversity. Surviving recipient cells, namely T cells and thymic progenitors, were the source of high day-60 TCRbeta diversity in some patients.

V gene TRBV11-2 combines with J gene TRBJ2-1; 15 nucleotides match TRBD2. Sequencing used PBMCs, mostly from graft donor cells, obtained 360 days after TCRalphabeta/CD19-depleted stem cell transplant. The source of this sequence is a boy in the first two years of life who had a stem cell transplant for acute myeloid leukemia, so the T cells may come from the graft donor. CDR3 in DNA: TGTGCCAGCCCCGGAGGACTAGCGGGGGGGCGTGGCGGCAATGTATGGCAGTTCTTC. Encoded protein: CASPGGLAGGRGGNVWQFF.